A single sample gave rise to the 27 T cell receptor beta chains below, sequenced in a study of T cells in Graves' hyperthyroidism and ophthalmopathy. Amplified TCR beta CDR3 regions came from RNA transcripts. In the first-round RT-PCR of the TCR CDR3, the HTBI primer set was used. TCRdb reanalysed the multiplex PCR reads using MiXCR and keeps one entry per CDR3 protein. The table lists under 350,000 distinct CDR3 sequences, about a sixth of them singletons. Sequencing was performed on blood. The source is a woman in her fifties or sixties with Graves' ophthalmopathy.

This clonotype came up many times. The chain joins TRBV6-5 to TRBJ2-1; 7 nucleotides align to TRBD2. Germline CDR1 and CDR2: MNHEY and SVGAGI. V lost 4 bases to trimming and J lost 0 bases; unmatched junction nucleotides: 12. The CDR3 has 18 amino acids. CDR3 nucleotides: TGTGCCAGCAGTTTCAAAGCGGGGAGATCGAGCTCCTACAATGAGCAGTTCTTC. This encodes CASSFKAGRSSSYNEQFF.

This clonotype was counted ten times or more. The chain combines TRBV20-1 with TRBJ1-2, with 11 bases identical to TRBD1. Trimming removed 7 bases from V and 8 bases from J; junction bases left unmatched: 9. Per germline, CDR1 DFQATT and CDR2 SNEGSKA (reference sequence). This CDR3 comprises 13 residues. In nucleotides, the CDR3 is TGCAGTGTTTCTGGACAGGGGGCGCGCGGCTACACCTTC. Its protein is CSVSGQGARGYTF.

This clonotype was counted a single time. The V and J genes are TRBV28 and TRBJ1-5; unclear D gene. Germline values: CDR1 MDHEN, CDR2 SYDVKM. V was pared by 1 base and J by 1 base, with 14 bases between. The CDR3 runs 17 residues. The CDR3 region has the DNA TGTGCCAGCAGTTTATTTGGGAGCAAAGGAAGCAATCAGCCCCAGCATTTT. Translation: CASSLFGSKGSNQPQHF. Full variable domain (missing parts from reference TRBV28 and TRBJ1-5): DVKVTQSSRYLVKRTGEKVFLECVQDMDHENMFWYRQDPGLGLRLIYFSYDVKMKEKGDIPEGYSVSREKKERFSLILESASTNQTSMYLCASSLFGSKGSNQPQHFGDGTRLSIL.

This clonotype was found many times. This rearrangement joins TRBV5-8 to TRBJ2-2; D is undetermined. Germline V gene lookup returns CDR1 SGHTS and CDR2 YDEGEE. Between the trimmed V and J ends, which lost 0 bases and 2 bases, there was a span of 5 bases. CDR3 length: 14 residues. The CDR3, as DNA: TGTGCCAGCAGCTTGGCCCTAAACACCGGGGAGCTGTTTTTT. Translated, it gives CASSLALNTGELFF.

This clonotype was seen ten or more times. This chain connects TRBV6-1 to TRBJ2-7; 13 nucleotides agree with TRBD2. Germline V gives CDR1 MNHNS, CDR2 SASEGT. The J segment lost 6 bases and the V segment lost 6 bases, leaving 11 bases of the junction unmatched. The CDR3 extends over 16 amino acids. DNA for the CDR3: TGTGCCAGCAGGATTACCGGGACTAGCGGGACGGGCGAGCAGTACTTC. Its protein is CASRITGTSGTGEQYF.

This clonotype has a count of ten or more. V is TRBV12-3 or TRBV12-4 and J is TRBJ1-6; D is unresolved. Trimming took off 7 bases at V and 10 bases at J, with 14 bases between the two ends. This CDR3 has 13 residues. In DNA form, the CDR3 reads TGTGCCAGCATGGGGAGGCTGGACTCACCCCTCCACTTT. This gives the protein CASMGRLDSPLHF.

Of note for this clonotype: The junction shows a germline mismatch at one end, possibly a read error. The V and J genes are TRBV5-4 and TRBJ2-7, with 12 nucleotides matching TRBD1. The CDR3 has 15 residues. The V gene's germline CDR1 is SGHNT and CDR2 YYREEE (reference sequence). The chain's CDR3 is CASSGDRGRSDEQYF. The CDR3 DNA sequence: TGTGCCAGCAGCGGGGACAGGGGGCGCTCCGACGAGCAGTACTTC.

This clonotype came up many times. The chain has TRBV29-1 and TRBJ2-7; D is possibly TRBD1 (6 bases). This CDR3 comprises 12 residues. Germline V lookup: CDR1 SQVTM, CDR2 ANQGSEA. Trimming took off 4 bases at V and 0 bases at J, with 7 bases between the two ends. CDR3 amino acids: CSVATGSYEQYF. CDR3 DNA: TGCAGCGTTGCGACAGGCTCCTACGAGCAGTACTTC.

This clonotype turned up a few times. The rearrangement uses TRBV9 and TRBJ2-3; 8 bases are shared with TRBD2. The CDR3 is 15 amino acids. Germline values: CDR1 SGDLS, CDR2 YYNGEE. J gave up 1 base and V 4 bases, and 5 bases lay outside the gene matches. In DNA, the CDR3 is TGTGCCAGCAGCCCCACTAGCGGACGCACAGATACGCAGTATTTT. Its protein product is CASSPTSGRTDTQYF.

Only a few counts were recorded for this clonotype. This rearrangement joins TRBV28 to TRBJ2-1; 7 nucleotides match TRBD1. The CDR3 is 19 residues long. V shed 6 bases, J shed 5 bases, and the junction held 22 bases outside the gene matches. CDR1 is MDHEN, CDR2 SYDVKM, per germline. The chain's CDR3 is CASSRGTGAPGLDNNEQFF. CDR3 bases: TGTGCCAGCAGCCGGGGAACAGGGGCCCCAGGTCTCGATAACAATGAGCAGTTCTTC.

This clonotype was detected a few times. CDR3 loop: CASSYHLRGIAYGYTF. The CDR3 bases are TGTGCCAGCAGTTATCATTTAAGGGGGATTGCATATGGCTACACCTTC. V usage is TRBV6-1 and J usage is TRBJ1-2; the D gene is possibly TRBD1 (6 bases). CDR1 MNHNS and CDR2 SASEGT come from the germline V gene. The V and J ends lost 5 bases and 5 bases respectively, with 21 bases between them. This CDR3 has 16 amino acids.

About this clonotype itself: This clone may be a read error of a much larger clone one base away. V is TRBV15 and J is TRBJ1-1, with D perhaps matching TRBD1 (6 bases). This CDR3 has 15 residues. Germline CDR1 LNHNV, CDR2 YYDKDF (reference sequence). The DNA for the CDR3 is TGTACCACCAGCAGAGACCATACAGGGTCCGCTGAAGCTTTCTTT. Its translation: CTTSRDHTGSAEAFF.

This clonotype has at least ten counts. The chain is built from TRBV2 and TRBJ2-7, with D possibly called TRBD1 or TRBD2 (6 bases each). Per the germline V gene, CDR1 is SNHLY and CDR2 is FYNNEI. The germline V and J ends were trimmed by 7 bases and 6 bases, with 16 bases remaining between them. The CDR3 loop spans 13 amino acids. This chain's CDR3 is CASIRGGVSEQYF. As DNA, the CDR3 is TGTGCCAGCATCAGGGGCGGGGTGAGCGAGCAGTACTTC.

This clonotype was seen a few times. The chain joins TRBV29-1 to TRBJ1-2, with D possibly TRBD1 on 5 matching bases. Germline V gives CDR1 SQVTM, CDR2 ANQGSEA. This CDR3 spans 12 amino acids. Trimming left V 7 bases short and J 6 bases short, with 15 bases between. Here the CDR3 DNA reads TGCAGCGCGACCGGGACCCTGGATGGCTACACCTTC. It is translated as CSATGTLDGYTF. Complete variable domain (other parts from reference TRBV29-1 and TRBJ1-2): SAVISQKPSRDICQRGTSLTIQCQVDSQVTMMFWYRQQPGQSLTLIATANQGSEATYESGFVIDKFPISRPNLTFSTLTVSNMSPEDSSIYLCSATGTLDGYTFGSGTRLTVV.

Concerning this clonotype itself: With a much larger clone just one base away, this may be a read error. The J gene is TRBJ2-3, the V gene TRBV12-3 or TRBV12-4, with D unresolved. The CDR3 contains 13 residues. This CDR3 reads CASRLVRTDTQYF. CDR3 bases: TGTGCCAGCAGGTTAGTCAGAACAGATACGCAGTATTTT.

This clonotype came up many times. The chain combines TRBV12-3 or TRBV12-4 with TRBJ2-2; D is possibly TRBD1 (6 bases). CDR3 length: 16 residues. V lost 6 bases and J lost 4, with 18 bases in between. The CDR3 loop is CASSLGRAGVTGELFF. CDR3 coding DNA: TGTGCCAGCAGCCTAGGTCGGGCAGGGGTCACCGGGGAGCTGTTTTTT.

The genes are TRBV6-2 or TRBV6-3 and TRBJ2-2; D is tentatively TRBD1 or TRBD2 (5 bases each). Germline loops: CDR1 MNHEY, CDR2 SVGEGT. The V gene lost 0 bases and the J gene lost 4 bases, with 30 bases spanning the gap. There are 22 residues in the CDR3. CDR3 sequence reads: CASSYSALPTEWSSRVTGELFF. The CDR3 DNA sequence: TGTGCCAGCAGTTACTCAGCCCTGCCGACAGAGTGGTCTAGCAGGGTCACCGGGGAGCTGTTTTTT.

This clonotype was seen ten or more times. The CDR3 reads CASSRGTYQPQHF. CDR3 coding DNA: TGTGCCAGCAGCCGCGGGACCTATCAGCCCCAGCATTTT. V and J are TRBV6-2 or TRBV6-3 and TRBJ1-5; D is possibly TRBD1 (5 bases). Germline CDR1 reads MNHEY; CDR2 reads SVGEGT. The CDR3 covers 13 residues. Trimming stripped 6 bases from V and 5 bases from J, with 11 bases between.

This chain connects TRBV2 to TRBJ1-6; 7 bases line up with TRBD1. This CDR3 contains 13 residues. Germline lookup yields CDR1 SNHLY and CDR2 FYNNEI. The J segment lost 3 bases and the V segment lost 8 bases, leaving 1 base of the junction unmatched. In nucleotides, the CDR3 is TGTGCCAGCGGGACAGACTATAATTCACCCCTCCACTTT. Translating gives CASGTDYNSPLHF.

This clonotype appeared a few times. The chain is built from TRBV5-4 and TRBJ2-3; 9 bases fit TRBD1. The CDR3 has 17 residues. The V segment lost 4 bases and the J segment 4 bases; nucleotides outside the gene matches: 13. CDR1 SGHNT and CDR2 YYREEE come from the germline V gene (reference sequence). This CDR3 reads CASSERSGTGFPDTQYF. The CDR3 DNA follows: TGTGCCAGCAGCGAGAGATCCGGGACAGGGTTCCCAGATACGCAGTATTTT.

This clonotype was seen many times. The rearrangement joins TRBV10-3 to TRBJ1-1, with TRBD1 as a possible D gene (6 bases). Looked up from germline, CDR1 is ENHRY and CDR2 is SYGVKD. V dropped 7 bases and J dropped 1 base, with 19 bases sitting between them. The CDR3 has 16 residues. The CDR3 DNA reads TGTGCCATCAAGGGTCAGGGGCGATTAGGGAACACTGAAGCTTTCTTT. It specifies CAIKGQGRLGNTEAFF.

This clonotype was seen ten or more times. The chain employs TRBV11-2 and TRBJ2-3; D ambiguous. V gave up 5 bases and J gave up 2 bases, with 14 bases separating them. The CDR3 has 15 amino acids. Germline loops: CDR1 SGHAT, CDR2 FQNNGV. The CDR3 loop reads CASSPQRWLTDTQYF. The DNA for the CDR3 is TGTGCCAGCAGCCCCCAGCGTTGGCTCACAGATACGCAGTATTTT.

The V call is TRBV10-3, the J call TRBJ2-3; 13 bases fit TRBD2. From germline, CDR1 is ENHRY and CDR2 SYGVKD. The junction had 7 bases not matched to a gene; V was cut back by 10 bases and J by 6 bases. The CDR3 totals 14 residues. CDR3 nucleotides: TGTGCCACGTGGACTAGCGGGAGAGCGGATACGCAGTATTTT. The encoded protein is CATWTSGRADTQYF.

This clonotype showed up just a few times. CDR3 bases: TGTGCCAGCAGCTTAAGCCTAGCGGCCTACAATGAGCAGTTCTTC. It yields the protein CASSLSLAAYNEQFF. The J gene is TRBJ2-1, the V gene TRBV7-3, with 7 bases aligning to TRBD2. V dropped 1 base and J dropped 2; count of bases not matched to a gene: 2. The length of the CDR3 is 15 residues. In germline, CDR1 is SGHTA, CDR2 FQGTGA. Combining the CDR3 with reference TRBV7-3 and TRBJ2-1 gives the whole variable domain GAGVSQTPSNKVTEKGKYVELRCDPISGHTALYWYRQSLGQGPEFLIYFQGTGAADDSGLPNDRFFAVRPEGSVSTLKIQRTERGDSAVYLCASSLSLAAYNEQFFGPGTRLTVL.

This clonotype was counted at least ten times. The gene calls are TRBV10-3 and TRBJ1-1; D remains ambiguous. The CDR3 contains 11 residues. Germline lookup yields CDR1 ENHRY and CDR2 SYGVKD. Trimming removed 3 bases from V and 2 bases from J, with 1 base in between. In DNA form, the CDR3 reads TGTGCCATCAGTGATAACACTGAAGCTTTCTTT. This sequence encodes CAISDNTEAFF.

The genes are TRBV9 and TRBJ2-3, with a weak D call TRBD2 (6 bases). Trimming removed 0 bases from V and 2 bases from J, with 16 bases in between. This CDR3 spans 17 amino acids. Germline-derived CDR1 and CDR2 are SGDLS and YYNGEE. CDR3 sequence reads: CASSVGGDLRFTDTQYF. CDR3 nucleotide sequence: TGTGCCAGCAGCGTAGGGGGGGATTTGCGGTTCACAGATACGCAGTATTTT.

In its sample, this clonotype was seen many times. The rearrangement links TRBV11-2 to TRBJ2-1, with 9 nucleotides matching TRBD1. J lost 9 bases, V lost 2 bases, and 5 bases had no gene match. This CDR3 comprises 14 residues. The germline CDR1 and CDR2 sequences are SGHAT and FQNNGV. The CDR3 nucleotides read TGTGCCAGCAGCTTACGGACAGGGGAGAGTGAGCAGTTCTTC. Residues: CASSLRTGESEQFF.